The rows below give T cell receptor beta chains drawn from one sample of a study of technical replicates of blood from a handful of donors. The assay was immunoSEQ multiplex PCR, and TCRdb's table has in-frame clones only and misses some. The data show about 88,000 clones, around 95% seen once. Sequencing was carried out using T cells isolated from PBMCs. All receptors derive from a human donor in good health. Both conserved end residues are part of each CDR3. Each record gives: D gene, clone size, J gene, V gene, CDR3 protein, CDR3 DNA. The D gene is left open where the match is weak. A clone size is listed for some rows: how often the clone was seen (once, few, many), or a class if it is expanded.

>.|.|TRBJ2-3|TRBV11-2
CASSLSSSRPTDTQYF
TGTGCCAGCAGCTTATCGAGTAGTCGCCCCACAGATACGCAGTATTTT
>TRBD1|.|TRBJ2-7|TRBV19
CASSRTGSSYEQYF
TGTGCCAGTAGTCGGACAGGAAGCTCCTACGAGCAGTACTTC
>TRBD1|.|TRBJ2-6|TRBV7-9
CASSSIGTEGSGANVLTF
TGTGCCAGCAGCTCCATAGGGACAGAGGGCTCTGGGGCCAACGTCCTGACTTTC
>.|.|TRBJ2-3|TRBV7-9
CASSFETGRDTQYF
TGTGCCAGCAGCTTCGAGACTGGGAGGGATACGCAGTATTTT
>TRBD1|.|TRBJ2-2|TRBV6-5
CASSGTGLGELFF
TGTGCCAGCAGTGGGACAGGGCTCGGGGAGCTGTTTTTT
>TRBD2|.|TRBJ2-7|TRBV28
CASSLSQFLTSGRAEQYF
TGTGCCAGCAGTTTATCCCAATTCCTGACTAGCGGGAGGGCCGAGCAGTACTTC
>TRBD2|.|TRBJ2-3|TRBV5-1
CASSPGVAGESTDTQYF
TGCGCCAGCAGCCCGGGTGTAGCGGGAGAGAGCACAGATACGCAGTATTTT
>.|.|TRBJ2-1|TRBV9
CASSLVGGKDNEQFF
TGTGCCAGCAGCCTAGTGGGGGGTAAGGACAATGAGCAGTTCTTC
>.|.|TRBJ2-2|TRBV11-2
CASSLVPSAYTGELFF
TGTGCCAGCAGCTTAGTGCCTAGCGCATACACCGGGGAGCTGTTTTTT
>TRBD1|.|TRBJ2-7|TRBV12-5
CASVMGQSYEQYF
TGTGCTAGTGTAATGGGACAGTCCTACGAGCAGTACTTC
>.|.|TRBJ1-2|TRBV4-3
CASSQGARGDYGYTF
TGCGCCAGCAGCCAAGGGGCCAGGGGCGACTATGGCTACACCTTC
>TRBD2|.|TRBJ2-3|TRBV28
CASSLGREATDTQYF
TGTGCCAGCAGTTTAGGGCGGGAGGCTACAGATACGCAGTATTTT
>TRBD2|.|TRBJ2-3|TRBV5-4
CASSQKREGPDTQYF
TGTGCCAGCAGCCAAAAGCGGGAGGGGCCAGATACGCAGTATTTT
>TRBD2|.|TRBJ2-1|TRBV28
CASSLWGLAGGGKGNNEQFF
TGTGCCAGCAGTTTATGGGGTCTAGCGGGAGGAGGAAAGGGTAACAATGAGCAGTTCTTC
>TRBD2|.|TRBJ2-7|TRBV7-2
CASSLVGGSTYEQYF
TGTGCCAGCAGCTTAGTGGGGGGGAGCACCTACGAGCAGTACTTC
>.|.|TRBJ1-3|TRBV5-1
CASSFSGEAGNTIYF
TGCGCCAGCAGCTTTTCAGGGGAAGCTGGAAACACCATATATTTT
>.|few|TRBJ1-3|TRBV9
CASSVFPGETGNTIYF
TGTGCCAGCAGCGTCTTCCCAGGGGAAACTGGAAACACCATATATTTT
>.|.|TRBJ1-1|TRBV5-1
CASTSSWGTTHEAFF
TGCGCCAGCACTTCGAGTTGGGGGACAACCCATGAAGCTTTCTTT
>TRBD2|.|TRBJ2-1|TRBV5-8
CASSLGGLAGEVQFF
TGTGCCAGCAGCTTAGGGGGACTAGCGGGAGAGGTGCAGTTCTTC
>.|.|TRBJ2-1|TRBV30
CACASRNEQFF
TGTGCCTGCGCGTCTAGGAATGAGCAGTTCTTC
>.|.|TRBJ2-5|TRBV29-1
CSVEVFRDSQETQYF
TGCAGCGTTGAAGTCTTCCGGGACTCCCAAGAGACCCAGTACTTC
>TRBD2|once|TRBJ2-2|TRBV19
CASSIWSGRNTGELFF
TGTGCCAGTAGTATTTGGAGCGGGAGAAACACCGGGGAGCTGTTTTTT
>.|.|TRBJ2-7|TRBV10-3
CAISESTWGDEQYF
TGTGCCATCAGTGAGTCGACCTGGGGAGACGAGCAGTACTTC
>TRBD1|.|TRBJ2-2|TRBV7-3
CASSLFPGGGTGELFF
TGTGCCAGCAGCTTATTCCCAGGGGGCGGAACCGGGGAGCTGTTTTTT
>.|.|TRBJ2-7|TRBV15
CATSRDPIHEQYF
TGTGCCACCAGCAGAGATCCAATCCACGAGCAGTACTTC
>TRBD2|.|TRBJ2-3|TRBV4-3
CASSQAAGVAQYF
TGCGCCAGCAGCCAAGCTGCGGGAGTAGCGCAGTATTTT
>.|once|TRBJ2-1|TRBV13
CASSLVAGYNEQFF
TGTGCCAGCAGCTTAGTGGCGGGCTACAATGAGCAGTTCTTC
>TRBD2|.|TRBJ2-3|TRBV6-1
CASRILASSTDTQYF
TGTGCCAGCAGGATACTAGCGTCTAGCACAGATACGCAGTATTTT
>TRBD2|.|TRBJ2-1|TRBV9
CASSPTGTSYGEQFF
TGTGCCAGCAGCCCGACCGGGACTAGTTATGGTGAGCAGTTCTTC
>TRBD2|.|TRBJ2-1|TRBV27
CASSLALAGTRNEQFF
TGTGCCAGCAGTTTGGCCCTAGCGGGAACCCGCAATGAGCAGTTCTTC
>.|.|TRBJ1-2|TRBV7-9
CASSLEARHYGYTF
TGTGCCAGCAGCTTAGAGGCCAGGCACTATGGCTACACCTTC
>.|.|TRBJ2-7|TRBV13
CASSADLEREQYF
TGTGCCAGCAGCGCCGATTTAGAGAGGGAGCAGTACTTC
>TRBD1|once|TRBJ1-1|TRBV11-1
CASSSWTGGMAFF
TGTGCCAGCAGCTCTTGGACAGGGGGCATGGCTTTCTTT
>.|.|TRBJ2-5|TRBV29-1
CSVPAETYQETQYF
TGCAGCGTACCAGCGGAAACGTACCAAGAGACCCAGTACTTC
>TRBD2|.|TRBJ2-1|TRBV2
CASMGLAGEDEQFF
TGTGCCAGCATGGGACTAGCGGGAGAGGATGAGCAGTTCTTC
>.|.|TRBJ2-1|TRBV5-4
CASSFRGSRISYNEQFF
TGTGCCAGCAGCTTCCGGGGGAGTAGGATTTCCTACAATGAGCAGTTCTTC